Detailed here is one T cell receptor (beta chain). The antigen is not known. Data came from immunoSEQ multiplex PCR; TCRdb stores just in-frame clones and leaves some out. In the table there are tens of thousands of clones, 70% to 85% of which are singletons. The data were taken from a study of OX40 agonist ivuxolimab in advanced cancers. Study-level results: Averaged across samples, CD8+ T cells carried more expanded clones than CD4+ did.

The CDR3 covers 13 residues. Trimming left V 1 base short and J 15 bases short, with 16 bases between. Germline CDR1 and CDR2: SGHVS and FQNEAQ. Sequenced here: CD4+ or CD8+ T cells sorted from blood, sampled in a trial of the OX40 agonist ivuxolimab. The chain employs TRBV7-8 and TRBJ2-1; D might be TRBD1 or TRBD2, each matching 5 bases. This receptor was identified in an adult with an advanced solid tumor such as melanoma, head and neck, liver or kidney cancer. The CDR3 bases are TGTGCCAGCAGCTTAGGGGGGACCGCTGAATGGTTCTTC. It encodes CASSLGGTAEWFF.